This T cell receptor (beta chain) was retrieved from a study of Graves' ophthalmopathy and Graves' hyperthyroidism. Study-wide points: Ophthalmopathy progression predictions by the model showed 72.22% specificity and 70.59% sensitivity. Detection in blood was also observed for most expanded thyroid clonotypes above 0.001 frequency.

Other autoimmune diseases, uncontrolled infections, pregnancy and lactation each led to patient exclusion. Diagnosis was based on clinical symptoms, serum thyroxine, TRAb, thyroid ultrasound and orbital computed tomography. The authors amplified TCR beta CDR3 regions, and they did so from RNA transcripts for repertoire sequencing. HTBI primers were employed in first-round RT-PCR, then a second-round multiplex PCR followed. TCRdb analysed the multiplex PCR reads with MiXCR anew, one entry per CDR3 protein. There are over a million distinct CDR3 sequences in the sample; about 40% occur only once, and around 10% lies in the top ten. This clonotype was recorded many times. Its antigen is as yet unknown. Trimming cost V 7 bases and J 3 bases; bases outside gene matches: 5. This CDR3 is built from 15 residues. The germline V gene encodes CDR1 ENHRY and CDR2 SYGVKD.

The gene calls are TRBV10-3 and TRBJ1-3, with 11 bases lining up with TRBD1. The specimen sequenced was peripheral blood or thyroid tissue (not recorded which). This clonotype was sampled from an adult man with Graves' hyperthyroidism. The CDR3 sequence: CAIKGGTGGGNTIYF. Written as DNA, the CDR3 is TGTGCCATCAAAGGCGGGACAGGGGGTGGAAACACCATATATTTT.